This record covers a single TCR beta chain. What it binds is not known. This record comes from a study of blood T cells in healthy people across ages. Notes on the study in general: In long-lived donors, naive CD4+ cell counts and diversity exceeded those of aged donors. Older individuals had lower TCR beta diversity per million T cells (the decline was roughly linear).

A sample-barcoded 5' primer and a J-beta primer mix were used in a second PCR of roughly 6 to 11 cycles. TCRdb fed the 5' RACE reads into MiXCR, producing one record per CDR3 protein. This repertoire shows roughly 1,300,000 distinct CDR3 sequences, around 59% found once; its top ten account for over 6.5%. Sequenced sample: blood. The sequence was obtained from a man aged 18 to 29 in good health.

CDR3 nucleotides: TGCAGCGTTGAAGTGGGGCCCAATCAGCCCCAGCATTTT. It is translated as CSVEVGPNQPQHF. This chain links TRBV29-1 with TRBJ1-5; possible D gene TRBD1, 5 bases. Trimming cost V 1 base and J 3 bases, with 7 bases left between them. The CDR3 has 13 amino acids. The germline gives CDR1 SQVTM, CDR2 ANQGSEA.